Below, one T cell receptor beta chain is given with its context. The repertoire was sequenced with immunoSEQ multiplex PCR; TCRdb's copy has only in-frame clones and lacks some. The table lists approximately 110,000 clones, about 94% of them singletons. The record originates from a study of blood T cell repertoires in COVID-19. CDR1 and CDR2 (germline): DFQATT, SNEGSKA (reference sequence). The CDR3 covers 11 residues. The V end lost 5 bases, the J end lost 9 bases, and 14 bases lay between the germline ends. The chain carries TRBV20-1 and TRBJ2-7; tentative D call: TRBD2 (6 bases). Sequencing was performed on peripheral blood. This receptor was identified in a man aged 50-59 years with COVID-19, enrolled during active disease. In DNA form, the CDR3 reads TGCAGTGCTGAGGACCGAGCGGGGCAGTACTTC. Amino acid sequence: CSAEDRAGQYF.